This is a list of T cell receptor beta chains from one sample in a study of blood T cell repertoires in COVID-19. Assay: immunoSEQ multiplex PCR; the TCRdb copy retains only in-frame clones and omits some. Among about 45,000 clones listed, 65% to 85% were seen once. Sequenced: peripheral blood. The receptors shown here come from a man aged 80 or over in a cohort sampled during active COVID-19. Both conserved end residues are part of each CDR3. The order of the fields is J gene, clone size, D gene, V gene, CDR3 length, CDR3 DNA, CDR3 protein. D genes are given only for firm matches. Size tells how often a clone was seen (once, few, many) or the class of an expanded clone, and some rows leave it out.

TRBJ2-7,NA,NA,TRBV3-1/TRBV3-2,11,TGTGCCAGCAGCTCCCTCAGCGAGCAGTACTTC,CASSSLSEQYF
TRBJ2-3,NA,NA,TRBV20-1,14,TGCAGTGCTAGTGACAACAGGCCCACAGATACGCAGTATTTT,CSASDNRPTDTQYF
TRBJ1-6,NA,NA,TRBV6-1,13,TGTGCCAGCAGTGAGAACAGTAATTCACCCCTCCACTTT,CASSENSNSPLHF
TRBJ2-2,few,TRBD2,TRBV7-8,16,TGTGCCAGCAGCCCGAGACTAGCGGGGATGACCGGGGAGCTGTTTTTT,CASSPRLAGMTGELFF
TRBJ2-5,NA,TRBD2,TRBV5-4,15,TGTGCCAGCAGCTTGGGGCTAGCGGGAGGAGAGACCCAGTACTTC,CASSLGLAGGETQYF
TRBJ1-5,NA,NA,TRBV27,15,TGTGCCAGCAGTTTATCGAGGCTAAACAATCAGCCCCAGCATTTT,CASSLSRLNNQPQHF
TRBJ1-6,NA,NA,TRBV7-2,15,TGTGCCAGCAGCTTAAGAGGGACACGTGATTCACCCCTCCACTTT,CASSLRGTRDSPLHF
TRBJ2-7,NA,NA,TRBV4-1,13,TGCGCCAGCAGCCAAAGTTCGGGGTTCAAGCAGTACTTC,CASSQSSGFKQYF
TRBJ1-6,NA,NA,TRBV30,12,TGTGCCTTCCGAGTCGGTTCGACACCCCTCCACTTT,CAFRVGSTPLHF
TRBJ2-4,NA,TRBD1,TRBV27,15,TGTGCCAGCAGTTTTGGAAAGGGGGCAAGGAACATTCAGTACTTC,CASSFGKGARNIQYF
TRBJ1-5,NA,NA,TRBV7-9,14,TGTGCCAGCAGCCCACAGGGCGGCAATCAGCCCCAGCATTTT,CASSPQGGNQPQHF
TRBJ2-3,NA,TRBD2,TRBV13,14,TGTGCCAGCAGCTTAGGCGGGGGGGCAGATACGCAGTATTTT,CASSLGGGADTQYF
TRBJ1-1,NA,NA,TRBV11-2,11,TGTGCCAGCAGCTTAGACCGTCAGGCTTTCTTT,CASSLDRQAFF
TRBJ2-1,once,TRBD1,TRBV18,12,TGTGCCAGCTCACAGGGGACAGGGGGCCAGTTCTTC,CASSQGTGGQFF
TRBJ2-7,NA,TRBD1,TRBV2,16,TGTGCCAGCAGTGAGGCAGGACAGGGACCCTCCTACGAGCAGTACTTC,CASSEAGQGPSYEQYF
TRBJ2-5,NA,TRBD2,TRBV10-3,14,TGTGCCATCAGGACTAGCGGGAGTGCAGAGACCCAGTACTTC,CAIRTSGSAETQYF
TRBJ2-7,NA,TRBD1,TRBV28,16,TGTGCCAGCAGTTTAACCACCGGGACAGGGCAATACGAGCAGTACTTC,CASSLTTGTGQYEQYF
TRBJ2-6,NA,NA,TRBV5-8,15,TGTGCCAGCAGCTTGGCGGGAACTGGGGCCAACGTCCTGACTTTC,CASSLAGTGANVLTF
TRBJ2-7,NA,NA,TRBV3-1/TRBV3-2,12,TGTGCCAGCAGCCCGTCCGGGAACGAGCAGTACTTC,CASSPSGNEQYF
TRBJ1-5,NA,NA,TRBV6-1,14,TGTGCCAGCAGTGATTCTGGGCCCTATCAGCCCCAGCATTTT,CASSDSGPYQPQHF
TRBJ2-6,NA,NA,TRBV28,16,TGTGCCAGCAGTTTACCCGGTGGCTCTGGGGCCAACGTCCTGACTTTC,CASSLPGGSGANVLTF
TRBJ2-2,NA,NA,TRBV9,14,TGTGCCAGCAGCGTAGGGGGGGTCACCGGGGAGCTGTTTTTT,CASSVGGVTGELFF
TRBJ2-5,NA,TRBD2,TRBV9,17,TGTGCCAGCAGCGTAGCTGGGGTAGCGGGGGGTCAAGAGACCCAGTACTTC,CASSVAGVAGGQETQYF
TRBJ2-1,NA,TRBD2,TRBV9,16,TGTGCCAGCAGCGTTCGACTAGCGGACTCCTACAATGAGCAGTTCTTC,CASSVRLADSYNEQFF
TRBJ2-3,NA,TRBD1,TRBV27,16,TGTGCCAGCAGGACAAGGACAGGACTCACGGCAGATACGCAGTATTTT,CASRTRTGLTADTQYF
TRBJ1-5,NA,NA,TRBV28,14,TGTGCCAGCAGCTGGGACACCAGCAATCAGCCCCAGCATTTT,CASSWDTSNQPQHF
TRBJ1-1,NA,NA,TRBV5-1,14,TGCGCCAGCTCCCGGGACTTACGCAACACTGAAGCTTTCTTT,CASSRDLRNTEAFF
TRBJ2-7,NA,NA,TRBV27,12,TGTGCCAGCAGTTTATTGGGGGCCGAGCAGTACTTC,CASSLLGAEQYF
TRBJ2-7,NA,NA,TRBV2,12,TGTGCCAGCAACAACCGGGGCTACGAGCAGTACTTC,CASNNRGYEQYF
TRBJ1-3,NA,NA,TRBV3-1/TRBV3-2,15,TGTGCCAGCAAACGGACGGGAAGCTCTGGAAACACCATATATTTT,CASKRTGSSGNTIYF
TRBJ1-1,NA,NA,TRBV4-1,16,TGCGCCAGCAGCCATTCACCCCGGTTCATGAACACTGAAGCTTTCTTT,CASSHSPRFMNTEAFF
TRBJ1-1,NA,NA,TRBV29-1,13,TGCAGCGTTGAGGAACAGATGAACACTGAAGCTTTCTTT,CSVEEQMNTEAFF
TRBJ2-1,NA,TRBD1,TRBV28,14,TGTGCCAGCAGTTTATTGGGACAGAACCATGAGCAGTTCTTC,CASSLLGQNHEQFF
TRBJ2-7,few,TRBD2,TRBV9,16,TGTGCCAGCAGCCCTCGGACTAGCGGGCAGTTCGGGGAGCAGTACTTC,CASSPRTSGQFGEQYF
TRBJ1-1,NA,TRBD1,TRBV30,12,TGTGCCTACGACAGGGGGCAACGAGGAGCTTTCTTT,CAYDRGQRGAFF
TRBJ2-7,NA,TRBD2,TRBV20-1,15,TGCAGTGCTAGTTCTGAGCGGGGTCCCTCCTACGAGCAGTACTTC,CSASSERGPSYEQYF
TRBJ2-1,NA,TRBD2,TRBV5-4,15,TGTGCCAGCAGCTTGCCGGGGGGGTCCTACAATGAGCAGTTCTTC,CASSLPGGSYNEQFF
TRBJ2-7,NA,TRBD2,TRBV5-6,18,TGTGCCAGCAGCTTGGATCCGGCACTAGCGAGGAGCTCCTACGAGCAGTACTTC,CASSLDPALARSSYEQYF
TRBJ2-1,NA,TRBD1,TRBV5-1,15,TGCGCCAGCAGCCCGGGACAGGGTGTGGGCGATGAGCAGTTCTTC,CASSPGQGVGDEQFF
TRBJ2-3,NA,NA,TRBV18,13,TGTGCCAGCTCACCAATGCAGGCAGATACGCAGTATTTT,CASSPMQADTQYF
TRBJ2-7,NA,TRBD1,TRBV10-3,15,TGTGCCATCAGTGAGTCCCGGGACAGATCCTACGAGCAGTACTTC,CAISESRDRSYEQYF
TRBJ1-1,NA,NA,TRBV5-1,14,TGCGCCAGCAGTGGAGGCAGCTTCAACACTGAAGCTTTCTTT,CASSGGSFNTEAFF
TRBJ1-2,NA,TRBD1,TRBV6-1,15,TGTGCCAGCAGTGAAGGGGGACAGGGTATCTATGGCTACACCTTC,CASSEGGQGIYGYTF
TRBJ2-5,NA,TRBD2,TRBV4-3,15,TGCGCCAGCGCAAGGGGCGGGAGGGTAGGAGAGACCCAGTACTTC,CASARGGRVGETQYF
TRBJ2-6,NA,TRBD1,TRBV28,18,TGTGCCAGCAGTTTGGCCCTGGACAGGCTCTCTGGGGCCAACGTCCTGACTTTC,CASSLALDRLSGANVLTF
TRBJ2-1,NA,TRBD2,TRBV27,17,TGTGCCAGCAGTCTTCCCTGGGCGGGAGGGGCCTACAATGAGCAGTTCTTC,CASSLPWAGGAYNEQFF
TRBJ1-2,NA,NA,TRBV5-4,15,TGTGCCAGCAGCTTGGATGGCAGGACAAACTATGGCTACACCTTC,CASSLDGRTNYGYTF
TRBJ2-5,NA,NA,TRBV19,14,TGTGCCAGTACCCCGGGTGGGGGCTCAGAGACCCAGTACTTC,CASTPGGGSETQYF
TRBJ2-7,NA,TRBD2,TRBV2,15,TGTGCCAGCAGTGATAGGACTAGCGGGTCCTACGAGCAGTACTTC,CASSDRTSGSYEQYF
TRBJ2-7,few,NA,TRBV6-1,13,TGTGCCAGCAGTGAAGCCTCGGCGGCCCGGCAGTACTTC,CASSEASAARQYF
TRBJ2-7,few,NA,TRBV18,14,TGTGCCAGCTCACTGAGTAGTCCGTCCTACGAGCAGTACTTC,CASSLSSPSYEQYF
TRBJ1-5,NA,TRBD1,TRBV7-2,14,TGTGCCAGCAGCTTGACAGGGAGCAATCAGCCCCAGCATTTT,CASSLTGSNQPQHF
TRBJ2-3,NA,TRBD1,TRBV14,16,TGTGCCAGCAGCCAAGTAAGACAGGGTAGGACAGATACGCAGTATTTT,CASSQVRQGRTDTQYF
TRBJ1-5,NA,NA,TRBV5-6,15,TGTGCCAGCAGCTTGGCCGAGGCAGCAAATCAGCCCCAGCATTTT,CASSLAEAANQPQHF
TRBJ2-7,NA,NA,TRBV4-2,15,TGTGCCAGCAGCCACGCAGGGGTTCCGACGAACGAGCAGTACTTC,CASSHAGVPTNEQYF